These 31 T cell receptor beta chains came from one sample sequenced in a study of cytomegalovirus exposure and HLA in healthy donors. Vbeta (60) and Jbeta (13) primers were used in the PCR. Clones were read by immunoSEQ multiplex PCR, and TCRdb kept only the in-frame ones, dropping some. The listing contains approximately 50,000 clones. Sequencing was done on a sample of PBMCs. Source of these receptors: a man between 18 and 29 years old in good health and CMV-seropositive.

The chain carries TRBV5-1 and TRBJ2-3; weak D call: TRBD2 (6 bases). Germline CDR1 SGHRS, CDR2 YFSETQ. This CDR3 contains 18 residues. The V gene lost 0 bases and the J gene lost 4 bases, with 21 bases spanning the gap. The CDR3 sequence is CASSLELARRDFPDTQYF. In DNA form, the CDR3 reads TGCGCCAGCAGCTTGGAATTGGCCCGAAGGGACTTTCCAGATACGCAGTATTTT.

CDR3 sequence: CASSVPGQGEEEKLFF. The CDR3 nucleotides are TGTGCCAGCAGTGTCCCGGGACAGGGGGAAGAAGAAAAACTGTTTTTT. This sequence joins TRBV28 and TRBJ1-4; TRBD1 agrees at 11 bases. J was trimmed by 8 bases and V by 5 bases; bases with no gene match: 10. CDR3 size: 16 residues. Germline V gives CDR1 MDHEN, CDR2 SYDVKM.

V is TRBV11-3 and J is TRBJ1-2; TRBD1 might be the D (6 bases). The length of the CDR3 is 14 residues. The germline V and J ends were trimmed by 5 bases and 8 bases, with 18 bases remaining between them. Looked up from germline, CDR1 is SGHNT and CDR2 is YENEEA. The CDR3 nucleotides are TGTGCCAGCAGCCCTCCGGGACAAAATGAGGGCTACACCTTC. Translation: CASSPPGQNEGYTF.

V gene TRBV19 combines with J gene TRBJ2-7; TRBD2 matches 8 bases. Trimming took 3 bases from V and 5 from J; bases not matched to a gene: 6. CDR3 length: 14 amino acids. From germline, CDR1 is LNHDA and CDR2 SQIVND (reference sequence). CDR3 sequence reads: CASSMGLGEDEQYF. The CDR3 DNA reads TGTGCCAGTAGTATGGGACTAGGGGAGGACGAGCAGTACTTC.

The rearrangement joins TRBV9 to TRBJ2-6; TRBD2 aligns across 7 bases. The ends lost 3 bases at V and 1 base at J; junction bases unmatched: 1. This CDR3 has 15 amino acids. Germline assignment: CDR1 SGDLS and CDR2 YYNGEE. The CDR3 sequence is CASSALASGANVLTF. In nucleotides, the CDR3 is TGTGCCAGCAGCGCACTAGCGTCTGGGGCCAACGTCCTGACTTTC.

The CDR3 DNA sequence: TGTGCCAGTAGCCCGGGACAGGGAGGCACTGAAGCTTTCTTT. Protein sequence: CASSPGQGGTEAFF. This sequence joins TRBV19 and TRBJ1-1; 9 bases align to TRBD1. CDR1 LNHDA and CDR2 SQIVND come from the germline V gene (reference sequence). The CDR3 extends over 14 amino acids. The V gene end was trimmed by 6 bases and the J gene end by 4 bases; junction bases not matched to a gene: 6.

The chain links TRBV19 to TRBJ2-2; 13 nucleotides agree with TRBD2. The ends lost 4 bases at V and 3 bases at J; junction bases unmatched: 11. Per the germline V gene, CDR1 is LNHDA and CDR2 is SQIVND (reference sequence). The CDR3 extends over 19 amino acids. CDR3 amino acids: CASSRYLGLAGDHTGELFF. CDR3 in DNA: TGTGCCAGTAGTAGATACCTCGGACTAGCGGGAGACCACACCGGGGAGCTGTTTTTT.

The chain carries TRBV28 and TRBJ1-5; D might be TRBD1 (6 bases). Per germline, CDR1 MDHEN and CDR2 SYDVKM. The CDR3 has 14 residues. V dropped 5 bases and J dropped 3 bases, with 11 bases sitting between them. DNA for the CDR3: TGTGCCAGCAGTCAGGACAGTTTCAATCAGCCCCAGCATTTT. It specifies CASSQDSFNQPQHF.

V gene TRBV12-5 combines with J gene TRBJ2-7, with TRBD2 as a possible D gene (6 bases). Trimming removed 5 bases at V and 2 bases at J, with 16 bases between. The CDR3 is made up of 15 amino acids. Looked up from germline, CDR1 is LGHNT and CDR2 is FRNRAP. The CDR3 sequence: CASGTLAASTYEQYF. CDR3 bases: TGTGCTAGTGGTACCTTAGCGGCATCGACCTACGAGCAGTACTTC.

The rearrangement uses TRBV18 and TRBJ2-2, with 9 bases fitting TRBD1. The CDR3 is made up of 15 amino acids. Germline V CDR1 and CDR2: KGHSH, LQKENI. V shed 4 bases and J 1 base; nucleotides not matched to a gene: 1. For the CDR3, the DNA is TGTGCCAGCTCACAGGGACAGGGGAACACCGGGGAGCTGTTTTTT. This codes for CASSQGQGNTGELFF.

The chain employs TRBV4-1 and TRBJ1-1, with a tentative D call TRBD1 (5 bases). Germline-derived CDR1 and CDR2 are MGHRA and YSYEKL. V was cut by 4 bases and J by 0 bases, with 15 bases left in between. This CDR3 spans 16 amino acids. CDR3 sequence: CASSLVRGHLNTEAFF. For the CDR3, the DNA is TGCGCCAGCAGCCTGGTACGCGGACACCTGAACACTGAAGCTTTCTTT.

The V gene is TRBV5-4, the J gene TRBJ1-2; 10 bases agree with TRBD1. In germline, CDR1 is SGHNT, CDR2 YYREEE (reference sequence). The CDR3 consists of 14 residues. The J segment lost 7 bases and the V segment lost 1 base, leaving 4 bases of the junction unmatched. CDR3 coding DNA: TGTGCCAGCAGCTTGAACGGACAGGGGGTTGGCTACACCTTC. Translated: CASSLNGQGVGYTF.

The chain carries TRBV11-2 and TRBJ2-2; D ambiguous. With 1 base removed from V and 9 bases from J, the gap between germline ends came to 6 bases. CDR1 is SGHAT and CDR2 is FQNNGV in the germline V gene. The CDR3 is 12 amino acids. DNA of the CDR3: TGTGCCAGCAGCTTAGGCGCGCGGGAGCTGTTTTTT. Its protein product is CASSLGARELFF.

The chain couples TRBV2 to TRBJ2-2, with D perhaps TRBD2 (5 bases). CDR1 and CDR2 (germline): SNHLY, FYNNEI. Trimming removed 7 bases from V and 0 bases from J, with 12 bases in between. This CDR3 is 15 amino acids long. CDR3 protein: CASTRTASNTGELFF. CDR3 bases: TGTGCCAGCACGAGGACTGCCTCGAACACCGGGGAGCTGTTTTTT.

The chain joins TRBV5-4 to TRBJ1-2; 9 bases agree with TRBD1. Germline CDR1 reads SGHNT; CDR2 reads YYREEE (reference sequence). The junction had 6 bases not matched to a gene; V was cut back by 4 bases and J by 2 bases. The CDR3 has 15 residues. The CDR3 DNA follows: TGTGCCAGCAGCCCGTGGGGACAGGGCAACTATGGCTACACCTTC. Residues: CASSPWGQGNYGYTF.

This rearrangement joins TRBV30 to TRBJ2-2, with D possibly being TRBD1 (6 bases). V was pared by 3 bases and J by 6 bases, with 23 bases between. The CDR3 runs to 17 residues. Germline CDR1 GTSNPN, CDR2 SVGIG (reference sequence). This CDR3 is CAWRGVVGRGRSGELFF. The CDR3 bases are TGTGCCTGGAGGGGCGTAGTCGGCAGGGGCCGCTCCGGGGAGCTGTTTTTT. Variable domain in full (rest from reference TRBV30 and TRBJ2-2): SQTIHQWPATLVQPVGSPLSLECTVEGTSNPNLYWYRQAAGRGLQLLFYSVGIGQISSEVPQNLSASRPQDRQFILSSKKLLLSDSGFYLCAWRGVVGRGRSGELFFGEGSRLTVL.

The rearrangement joins TRBV27 to TRBJ2-5, with 10 nucleotides matching TRBD2. The V gene's germline CDR1 is MNHEY and CDR2 SMNVEV (reference sequence). V shed 6 bases and J 4 bases; nucleotides not matched to a gene: 5. This CDR3 is 14 amino acids long. The CDR3 spells CASRSAGGGETQYF. In DNA form, the CDR3 reads TGTGCCAGCAGATCAGCGGGAGGGGGAGAGACCCAGTACTTC.

The chain recombines TRBV7-3 with TRBJ2-6, with D unclear. The CDR3 extends over 13 amino acids. V dropped 3 bases and J dropped 2 bases, with 2 bases sitting between them. Germline V gene lookup returns CDR1 SGHTA and CDR2 FQGTGA. The CDR3 nucleotides read TGTGCCAGCAGCTTTACTGGGGCCAACGTCCTGACTTTC. It specifies CASSFTGANVLTF. The entire variable domain, with the rest obtained from reference TRBV7-3 and TRBJ2-6, is as follows: GAGVSQTPSNKVTEKGKYVELRCDPISGHTALYWYRQSLGQGPEFLIYFQGTGAADDSGLPNDRFFAVRPEGSVSTLKIQRTERGDSAVYLCASSFTGANVLTFGAGSRLTVL.

The chain recombines TRBV6-5 with TRBJ2-5; no clear D. CDR3 length: 15 amino acids. The germline V gene encodes CDR1 MNHEY and CDR2 SVGAGI. V was cut by 4 bases and J by 2 bases, with 14 bases left in between. The CDR3 is CASSLQVGRQETQYF. Here the CDR3 DNA reads TGTGCCAGCAGTTTGCAGGTTGGCAGGCAAGAGACCCAGTACTTC.

The V gene is TRBV30, the J gene TRBJ2-7; perhaps TRBD2 as D (6 bases). The V end was cut by 0 bases, the J end by 7 bases, with 16 bases between. The CDR3 totals 14 residues. The germline gives CDR1 GTSNPN, CDR2 SVGIG (reference sequence). In DNA form, the CDR3 reads TGTGCCTGGAGTGTACTCGTCGGGGCGGGAGAGCAGTACTTC. It specifies CAWSVLVGAGEQYF. The variable domain in full, completed from reference TRBV30 and TRBJ2-7, reads SQTIHQWPATLVQPVGSPLSLECTVEGTSNPNLYWYRQAAGRGLQLLFYSVGIGQISSEVPQNLSASRPQDRQFILSSKKLLLSDSGFYLCAWSVLVGAGEQYFGPGTRLTVT.

The V call is TRBV15, the J call TRBJ1-4; no firm D call. Trimming pared 0 bases from V and 5 bases from J, leaving 7 bases between. Per the germline V gene, CDR1 is LNHNV and CDR2 is YYDKDF (reference sequence). This CDR3 comprises 14 residues. The CDR3 here is CATSRERRNEKLFF. The CDR3 DNA reads as TGTGCCACCAGCAGAGAGCGGCGAAATGAAAAACTGTTTTTT.

The CDR3 protein is CAWSVHPPDREDYNEQFF. CDR3 in DNA: TGTGCCTGGAGTGTACATCCCCCCGACAGGGAAGATTACAATGAGCAGTTCTTC. J is TRBJ2-1 and V is TRBV30, with TRBD1 matching 7 bases. Per the germline V gene, CDR1 is GTSNPN and CDR2 is SVGIG (reference sequence). The CDR3 has 18 residues. The V and J ends lost 0 bases and 4 bases, in that order; junction bases with no gene match: 15.

V is TRBV6-5 and J is TRBJ1-2; 10 bases align to TRBD1. CDR1 and CDR2 from the germline V gene are MNHEY and SVGAGI. The CDR3 runs 16 residues. V trimming: 2 bases; J trimming: 5 bases; junction bases outside the gene matches: 8. Here the CDR3 DNA reads TGTGCCAGCAGTTACATCCGGACAGGGGGGGGGTATGGCTACACCTTC. It codes for CASSYIRTGGGYGYTF.

The chain recombines TRBV5-6 with TRBJ2-1; the match to TRBD2 covers 7 bases. This CDR3 spans 16 amino acids. V lost 4 bases to trimming and J lost 5 bases; unmatched junction nucleotides: 12. Germline CDR1 SGHDT, CDR2 YYEEEE. CDR3 amino acids: CASSQLAPTYNNEQFF. The CDR3 DNA reads as TGTGCCAGCAGCCAACTAGCGCCCACTTATAACAATGAGCAGTTCTTC. Together with reference TRBV5-6 and TRBJ2-1, the CDR3 gives the full variable domain: DAGVTQSPTHLIKTRGQQVTLRCSPKSGHDTVSWYQQALGQGPQFIFQYYEEEERQRGNFPDRFSGHQFPNYSSELNVNALLLGDSALYLCASSQLAPTYNNEQFFGPGTRLTVL.

This rearrangement joins TRBV28 to TRBJ1-2; TRBD1 might be the D (6 bases). Germline loops: CDR1 MDHEN, CDR2 SYDVKM. Trimming took 5 bases from V and 2 from J, leaving 12 bases between them. The CDR3 is made up of 14 amino acids. The CDR3 spells CASSTLDSNYGYTF. The CDR3 nucleotides read TGTGCCAGCAGTACCCTGGACAGCAACTATGGCTACACCTTC.

The chain couples TRBV25-1 to TRBJ1-5, with a weak D call TRBD1 (5 bases). The ends were cut back, 1 base at V and 3 bases at J, with 10 bases in the middle. The CDR3 consists of 15 residues. CDR1 is MGHDK and CDR2 is SYGVNS in the germline V gene. For the CDR3, the DNA is TGTGCCAGCAGTGAATCCCGACAGTTCAATCAGCCCCAGCATTTT. It yields the protein CASSESRQFNQPQHF.

The V call is TRBV27, the J call TRBJ2-3, with a weak D call TRBD2 (6 bases). This CDR3 has 15 amino acids. V lost 6 bases and J 0 bases, leaving 13 bases between the germline ends. From germline, CDR1 is MNHEY and CDR2 SMNVEV (reference sequence). The CDR3 protein is CASRVGGVSTDTQYF. CDR3 DNA sequence: TGTGCCAGCAGGGTCGGGGGAGTTAGCACAGATACGCAGTATTTT.

The V gene is TRBV4-1, the J gene TRBJ2-7; TRBD1 is a possible D gene (6 bases). Germline V lookup: CDR1 MGHRA, CDR2 YSYEKL. V was trimmed by 0 bases and J by 10 bases, leaving 22 bases between them. The CDR3 spans 16 residues. CDR3 DNA: TGCGCCAGCAGCCAAGAGGGGGCAGGGGCTTTCGTAGGCCAGTACTTC. Translation: CASSQEGAGAFVGQYF.

V gene TRBV10-3 combines with J gene TRBJ1-6; 7 bases align to TRBD1. The CDR3 runs 16 residues. Germline V gene data show CDR1 as ENHRY and CDR2 as SYGVKD. After removal of 1 base from V and 2 bases from J, the junction contained 2 bases not matched to a gene. The DNA of the CDR3 is TGTGCCATCAGTGAGTGGGACAGAACCTATAATTCACCCCTCCACTTT. Its protein is CAISEWDRTYNSPLHF.

V gene TRBV7-2 combines with J gene TRBJ1-2; D might be TRBD1 (6 bases). Germline V CDR1 and CDR2: SGHTA, FQGNSA. CDR3 length: 14 residues. V lost 5 bases and J 2 bases, leaving 12 bases between the germline ends. The CDR3 loop is CASSPRTGNYGYTF. CDR3 nucleotide sequence: TGTGCCAGCAGCCCCCGCACAGGGAACTATGGCTACACCTTC.

Remarks on this clone: One end of the junction is discordant with germline, which a read error may explain. Other nucleotide sequences from this sample produce the same CDR3. The chain joins TRBV7-9 to TRBJ1-3; 8 bases line up with TRBD1. The CDR3 runs 15 residues. Germline CDR1 is SEHNR and CDR2 is FQNEAQ (reference sequence). CDR3 amino acids: CASSQGQDAGNTIYF. CDR3 in DNA: TGTGCCAGCAGCCAGGGACAGGATGCTGGAAACACCATATATTTC.